Below, 14 T cell receptor beta chains from the same sample are listed, as sequenced in a study of Graves' ophthalmopathy and Graves' hyperthyroidism. Using RNA transcripts, the TCR beta CDR3 regions were amplified. HTBI primers were used in a first-round RT-PCR, which preceded a second-round multiplex PCR. One entry per CDR3 protein results from TCRdb running MiXCR on the multiplex PCR reads. The sample lists hundreds of thousands of distinct CDR3 sequences, approximately 21% occurring once. Sample: peripheral blood. Receptors originate from a woman aged 18-29 years with stable Graves' hyperthyroidism. Some clones in this sample may be carry-over from other donors' samples.

This clonotype was found many times. The chain uses TRBV13 and TRBJ1-2, with a weak D call TRBD1 (5 bases). CDR1 is PRHDT, CDR2 FYEKMQ, per germline (reference sequence). This CDR3 region has 14 residues. V was cut by 1 base and J by 9 bases, with 15 bases left in between. DNA of the CDR3: TGTGCCAGCAGCTTAGTTCGGGGCCTTTTAAGCTACACCTTC. Translated, it gives CASSLVRGLLSYTF.

Worth noting for this clonotype: Germline is not matched at one junction end, which may reflect a read error. The rearrangement links TRBV30 to TRBJ2-7; D call uncertain. This CDR3 contains 11 residues. The germline V gene encodes CDR1 GTSNPN and CDR2 SVGIG (reference sequence). The CDR3 loop is CAWGQSDEEYF. CDR3 sequence (DNA): TGTGCCTGGGGTCAATCGGACGAGGAGTACTTC. Variable domain in full (rest from reference TRBV30 and TRBJ2-7): SQTIHQWPATLVQPVGSPLSLECTVEGTSNPNLYWYRQAAGRGLQLLFYSVGIGQISSEVPQNLSASRPQDRQFILSSKKLLLSDSGFYLCAWGQSDEEYFGPGTRLTVT.

This clonotype was seen ten or more times. CDR3 protein: CASGLAPWGGQRVYEQYF. CDR3 DNA: TGTGCTAGTGGTTTGGCCCCCTGGGGCGGACAGCGAGTCTACGAGCAGTACTTC. The chain combines TRBV12-5 with TRBJ2-7; D may be TRBD1 (6 bases). The V end was cut by 1 base, the J end by 3 bases, with 22 bases between. The CDR3 spans 18 residues. CDR1 and CDR2 from the germline V gene are LGHNT and FRNRAP.

This clonotype showed up just a few times. The rearrangement joins TRBV27 to TRBJ2-4, with a tentative D call TRBD2 (6 bases). Germline V gives CDR1 MNHEY, CDR2 SMNVEV (reference sequence). The germline V and J ends were trimmed by 3 bases and 3 bases, with 15 bases remaining between them. The CDR3 spans 16 residues. The CDR3 nucleotides are TGTGCCAGCAGTTTTGGGGGGACCCTAAACAAAAACATTCAGTACTTC. It yields the protein CASSFGGTLNKNIQYF.

This clonotype was detected only a few times. This rearrangement joins TRBV9 to TRBJ1-1; D is perhaps TRBD1 (6 bases). The CDR3 has 14 residues. Germline CDR1 reads SGDLS; CDR2 reads YYNGEE. V was pared by 3 bases and J by 6 bases, with 15 bases between. The CDR3, as DNA: TGTGCCAGCAGCGGAACAGGGATTGACGCTGAAGCTTTCTTT. Encoded protein: CASSGTGIDAEAFF.

V is TRBV2 and J is TRBJ2-2, with 8 nucleotides matching TRBD1. Germline-derived CDR1 and CDR2 are SNHLY and FYNNEI. With 6 bases clipped from V and 6 bases from J, the junction kept 6 bases outside the gene matches. CDR3 length: 14 residues. The CDR3 sequence: CASSRTGTPGELFF. The CDR3 DNA sequence: TGTGCCAGCAGCCGGACAGGGACCCCCGGGGAGCTGTTTTTT.

V is TRBV7-9 and J is TRBJ1-1; perhaps TRBD1 as D (6 bases). Germline-derived CDR1 and CDR2 are SEHNR and FQNEAQ (reference sequence). Between the trimmed V and J ends, which lost 6 bases and 4 bases, there was a span of 15 bases. The CDR3 spans 14 residues. CDR3 sequence (DNA): TGTGCCAGCAGGGACAGTATGGTCGGCACTGAAGCTTTCTTT. It encodes CASRDSMVGTEAFF.

V gene TRBV12-3 or TRBV12-4 combines with J gene TRBJ1-5, with D perhaps TRBD1 (6 bases). V was clipped by 2 bases and J by 3 bases, with 11 bases between them. The CDR3 extends over 15 amino acids. The DNA for the CDR3 is TGTGCCAGCAGTTTATTACAGGGAGACAATCAGCCCCAGCATTTT. Protein product: CASSLLQGDNQPQHF.

A single count supports this clonotype. This may stem from a read error, because a much larger clone lies one nucleotide away. The chain is built from TRBV10-3 and TRBJ2-5; unclear D gene. The CDR3 is made up of 15 amino acids. Germline CDR1 and CDR2: ENHRY and SYGVKD. Here the CDR3 reads CAISESTFPQGTQYF. CDR3 DNA sequence: TGTGCCATCAGTGAGTCGACGTTTCCCCAAGGGACCCAGTACTTC.

This clonotype occurred many times. CDR3 loop: CASSPNRGRRETQYF. The CDR3 bases are TGTGCCAGCAGCCCTAACAGGGGGCGCCGAGAGACCCAGTACTTC. V and J are TRBV7-7 and TRBJ2-5; 9 bases are shared with TRBD1. CDR1 and CDR2 from the germline V gene are SSHAT and FNYEAQ (reference sequence). The CDR3 has 15 amino acids. J was trimmed by 4 bases and V by 5 bases; bases with no gene match: 8.

Many counts were recorded for this clonotype. This chain uses TRBV27 with TRBJ1-2, with unresolved D. V lost 3 bases to trimming and J lost 0 bases, with 8 bases between them. This CDR3 has 14 residues. CDR1 MNHEY and CDR2 SMNVEV come from the germline V gene (reference sequence). The DNA for the CDR3 is TGTGCCAGCAGTTTCGGCGGTTCTAACTATGGCTACACCTTC. Translated: CASSFGGSNYGYTF.

This chain links TRBV9 with TRBJ1-3, with 7 bases matching TRBD1. The V segment lost 1 base and the J segment 4 bases; nucleotides outside the gene matches: 2. Germline V lookup: CDR1 SGDLS, CDR2 YYNGEE. The CDR3 length is 14 residues. The CDR3 bases are TGTGCCAGCAGCGTAACAGGGGCGGGAAACACCATATATTTT. Translated: CASSVTGAGNTIYF.

This clonotype was recorded many times. Relative to the germline gene, one junction end is altered; a read error may explain this. The V and J genes are TRBV20-1 and TRBJ1-1; D gene unclear. This CDR3 is built from 12 residues. CDR1 is DFQATT, CDR2 SNEGSKA, per germline (reference sequence). The CDR3 DNA sequence: TGCAATGCTAGGTCGGGGAACACTGAAGCTTTCTTT. Translated, it gives CNARSGNTEAFF.

Many counts were recorded for this clonotype. The chain has TRBV18 and TRBJ1-2; 7 bases agree with TRBD1. Per the germline V gene, CDR1 is KGHSH and CDR2 is LQKENI. The trim removed 3 bases at V and 4 bases at J, leaving 8 bases unmatched. The CDR3 is 15 residues long. CDR3 sequence: CASSPLSGQFYGYTF. The CDR3 DNA follows: TGTGCCAGCTCACCGCTCTCGGGACAGTTCTATGGCTACACCTTC.